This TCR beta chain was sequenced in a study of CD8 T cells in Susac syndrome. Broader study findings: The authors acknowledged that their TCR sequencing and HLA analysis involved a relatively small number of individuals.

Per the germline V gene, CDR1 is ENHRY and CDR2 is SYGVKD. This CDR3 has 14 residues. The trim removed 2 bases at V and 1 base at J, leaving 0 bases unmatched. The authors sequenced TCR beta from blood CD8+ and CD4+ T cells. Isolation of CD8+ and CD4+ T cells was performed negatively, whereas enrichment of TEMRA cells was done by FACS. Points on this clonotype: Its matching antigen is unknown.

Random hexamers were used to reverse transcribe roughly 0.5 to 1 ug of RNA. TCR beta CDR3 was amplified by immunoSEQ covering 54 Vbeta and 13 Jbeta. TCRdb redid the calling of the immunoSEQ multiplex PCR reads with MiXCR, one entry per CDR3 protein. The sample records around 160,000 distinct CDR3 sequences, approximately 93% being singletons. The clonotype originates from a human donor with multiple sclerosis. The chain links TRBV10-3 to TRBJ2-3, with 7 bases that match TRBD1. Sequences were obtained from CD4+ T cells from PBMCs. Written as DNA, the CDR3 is TGTGCCATCAGTGAGGGACAGGGCACAGATACGCAGTATTTT. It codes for CAISEGQGTDTQYF.